This TCR beta chain was sequenced in a study of blood T cells in healthy people across ages. Overall study results and limits: Naive CD4+ cell counts and diversity both ran higher in long-lived than in aged donors.

It was with a sample-barcoded 5' primer and a J-beta primer mix that a second PCR of roughly 7 to 12 cycles was run. Each cDNA molecule received a tag from a template-switch adaptor that had 12 random nucleotides. TCRdb used MiXCR to reprocess the 5' RACE reads, holding one entry per CDR3 protein. The data contain fewer than 900,000 distinct CDR3 sequences, roughly 43% of them seen just once; the ten biggest clones take up 20%. CDR1 and CDR2 (germline): LNHNV, YYDKDF (reference sequence). The length of the CDR3 is 13 residues. This clonotype has only a few counts. Antigen specificity is unknown. The authors drew about 9.9 milliliters of peripheral blood from each donor.

The receptor's source is a woman between 55 and 75 years old in good health. Sequences were obtained from blood. This chain uses TRBV15 with TRBJ2-7, with D tentatively TRBD2 (5 bases). The DNA end lines up better with TRBJ2-5; the J call may be wrong. CDR3 in DNA: TGTGCCACCAGACGTTCGGGGAGAGAGACCCAGTACTTC. It codes for CATRRSGRETQYF.